This T cell receptor (beta chain) was recorded in a study of PD-L1 blockade in urothelial cancer. The time point was: pretreatment peripheral blood. Clones were read by immunoSEQ multiplex PCR, and TCRdb kept only the in-frame ones, dropping some. The sample yields more than 50,000 clones, about 76% seen once. This clone was seen once. V was pared by 6 bases and J by 5 bases, with 13 bases between. Germline V gene sequence: CDR1 LNHDA, CDR2 SQIVND (reference sequence). The CDR3 has 13 residues. The sequence came from a man in his 70s with urothelial cancer. The chain joins TRBV19 to TRBJ1-1; D is possibly TRBD1 (6 bases). The starting material was PBMCs, obtained around atezolizumab (anti-PD-L1) treatment. The CDR3 sequence is CASSPTRGTEAFF. For the CDR3, the DNA is TGTGCCAGTAGCCCTACTAGGGGGACTGAAGCTTTCTTT.